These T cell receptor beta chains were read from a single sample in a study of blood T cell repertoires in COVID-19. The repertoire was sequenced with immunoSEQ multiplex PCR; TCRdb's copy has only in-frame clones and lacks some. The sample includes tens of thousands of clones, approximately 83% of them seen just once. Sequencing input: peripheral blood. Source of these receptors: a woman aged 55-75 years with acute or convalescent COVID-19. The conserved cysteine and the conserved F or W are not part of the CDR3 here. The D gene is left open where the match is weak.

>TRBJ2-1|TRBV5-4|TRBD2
ASSSKRAGAGNEQF
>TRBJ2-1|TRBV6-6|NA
ASSVVRGNEQF
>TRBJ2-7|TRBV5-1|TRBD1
ASSELTGAPTSYEQY
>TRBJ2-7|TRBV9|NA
ASSVAPGDSYEQY
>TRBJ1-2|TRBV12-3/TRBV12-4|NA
ASGASANYGYT
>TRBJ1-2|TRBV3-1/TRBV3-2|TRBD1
ASSQDGGQGRGYT
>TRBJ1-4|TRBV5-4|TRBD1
ASSLGGGQGGEKLF
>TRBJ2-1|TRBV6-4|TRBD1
ASSQKDRNEQF
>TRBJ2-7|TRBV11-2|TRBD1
ASSAWTGGNEQY
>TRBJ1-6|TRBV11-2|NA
ASSLWVEGSSPLH
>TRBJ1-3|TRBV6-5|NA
ASISAGQPGNTIY
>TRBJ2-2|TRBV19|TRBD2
ASSTGLAGALNTGELF
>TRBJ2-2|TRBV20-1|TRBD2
SASNLADTGELF
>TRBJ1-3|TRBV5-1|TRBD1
ASSVTGDSGNTIY
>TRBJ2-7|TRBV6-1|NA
ASSEGGLAPYEQY
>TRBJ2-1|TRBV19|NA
ASSGGGRLNEQF
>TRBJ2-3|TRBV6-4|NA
ASSDTRTDTQY
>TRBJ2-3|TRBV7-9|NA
ASSLEQDTDTQY
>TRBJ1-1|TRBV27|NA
ASSLSGLRGSAF
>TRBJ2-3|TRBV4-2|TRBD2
ASSQELAGGADTQY
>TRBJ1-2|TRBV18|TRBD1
ATAISGTEPYGYT
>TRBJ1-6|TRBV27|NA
ASSSPRWIKGNSPLH
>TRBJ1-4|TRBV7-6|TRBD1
ASSPLGQGGVEKLF
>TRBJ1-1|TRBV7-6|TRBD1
ASTQRPIYRDRNTEAF
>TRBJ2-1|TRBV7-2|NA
ASRTRAGGSTYNEQF
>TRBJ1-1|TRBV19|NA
ASSIELGRNTEAF
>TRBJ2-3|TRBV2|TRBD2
ASKSEGLAVRSSTDTQY
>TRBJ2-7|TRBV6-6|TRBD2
ASSPRLAGGSYKQY
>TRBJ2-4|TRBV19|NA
ASSIEPGVSNIQY
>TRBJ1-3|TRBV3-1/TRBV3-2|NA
ASSQAFSGNTIY
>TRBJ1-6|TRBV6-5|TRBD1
ASRGDRGLNSPLH
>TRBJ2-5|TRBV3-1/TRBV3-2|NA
ASLPRDKGETQY
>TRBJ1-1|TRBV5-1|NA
ASSFNREGTEAF
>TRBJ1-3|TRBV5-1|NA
ASSLVGPGYGNTIY
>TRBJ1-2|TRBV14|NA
ASSQSDQASYGYT
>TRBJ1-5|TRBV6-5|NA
ASVTGLNQPQH
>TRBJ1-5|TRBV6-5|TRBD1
ASTPKGGAEPQH
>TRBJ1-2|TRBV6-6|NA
ASGEGYGYT
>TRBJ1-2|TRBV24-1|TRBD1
ATSRQGAGANYGYT
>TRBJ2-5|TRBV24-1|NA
ATSGTGPTPQTQY
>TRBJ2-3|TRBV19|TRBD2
ASRVSGGATDTQY
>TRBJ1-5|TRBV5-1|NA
ASSPQGGAHQPQH
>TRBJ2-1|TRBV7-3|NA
ASSLEGSNEQF